This TCR beta chain was sequenced in a study of blood T cell repertoires in COVID-19. Repertoires were generated with immunoSEQ multiplex PCR, while TCRdb's copy carries only in-frame clones and drops some. The data show 55,000 to 85,000 clones, 81% seen once. What was sequenced was peripheral blood. This receptor was identified in a woman in her 70s with acute or convalescent COVID-19.

The CDR3 here is CASSVLAGNEQFF. As DNA, the CDR3 is TGTGCCAGCAGCGTACTAGCGGGGAATGAGCAGTTCTTC. The genes are TRBV9 and TRBJ2-1; 9 bases align to TRBD2. CDR3 length: 13 amino acids. V was clipped by 1 base and J by 7 bases; unmatched bases: 0. Per the germline V gene, CDR1 is SGDLS and CDR2 is YYNGEE.